Presented here are 27 T cell receptor beta chains from one specimen sequenced in a study of molecular identifiers for immune sequencing clone quantification. TCRdb reprocessed the PCR reads via MiXCR and lists one record per CDR3 protein. The sample contains 15,000 to 25,000 distinct CDR3 sequences, 20% to 25% of which appear only once. The specimen sequenced was naive CD8+ T cells from blood, with Jurkat cell RNA spiked in. Subset: FACS-sorted CD8+CD4-CCR7+CD45RA+ naive T cells. The receptors were gathered from a human donor in good health. Some libraries in this study had Jurkat cell RNA spiked in.

This clonotype was found many times. The chain links TRBV2 to TRBJ2-5; D is uncertain. The CDR3 length is 12 residues. The V and J ends lost 7 bases and 2 bases respectively, with 8 bases between them. The germline V gene encodes CDR1 SNHLY and CDR2 FYNNEI. This CDR3 is CASTGWQETQYF. CDR3 sequence (DNA): TGTGCCAGCACTGGCTGGCAAGAGACCCAGTACTTC.

V is TRBV7-6 and J is TRBJ1-1; weak D call: TRBD1 (5 bases). With 5 bases removed from V and 2 bases from J, the gap between germline ends came to 9 bases. The CDR3 runs 13 residues. Germline CDR1 reads SGHVS; CDR2 reads FNYEAQ. The CDR3 protein is CASSPGDNTEAFF. CDR3 DNA sequence: TGTGCCAGCAGCCCCGGGGACAACACTGAAGCTTTCTTT.

This clonotype was seen at least ten times. The chain recombines TRBV28 with TRBJ2-1, with 13 bases matching TRBD2. J lost 9 bases, V lost 6 bases, and 5 bases had no gene match. The CDR3 is made up of 14 amino acids. CDR1 and CDR2 from the germline V gene are MDHEN and SYDVKM. CDR3 nucleotides: TGTGCCAGCAGGAGGACTAGCGGGAGAGCTGAGCAGTTCTTC. Residues: CASRRTSGRAEQFF.

At least ten counts were recorded for this clonotype. The rearrangement uses TRBV12-3 or TRBV12-4 and TRBJ2-3; no clear D. The CDR3 has 12 residues. Between the trimmed V and J ends, which lost 10 bases and 9 bases, there was a span of 17 bases. The CDR3: CAIPKEAGTQYF. For the CDR3, the DNA is TGTGCCATACCTAAGGAAGCTGGCACGCAGTATTTT.

With regard to this clonotype: This sequence may be a read error, since a much larger clone differs from it by one base. The rearrangement links TRBV5-6 to TRBJ2-6; D gene ambiguous. With 1 base removed from V and 2 bases from J, the gap between germline ends came to 7 bases. This CDR3 has 15 residues. Germline lookup yields CDR1 SGHDT and CDR2 YYEEEE. The CDR3 nucleotides read TGTGCCAGCAGCTTGCATCCTGCTGGGGCCAACGTCCTGACTTTC. Amino acids: CASSLHPAGANVLTF.

By its share, this clonotype is medium-sized. V gene TRBV20-1 combines with J gene TRBJ2-3, with D perhaps TRBD1 (5 bases). Germline CDR1 and CDR2: DFQATT and SNEGSKA (reference sequence). This CDR3 is 12 amino acids long. The CDR3 bases are TGCAATCGACAGCTCAACACAGATACGCAGTATTTT. Translation gives CNRQLNTDTQYF.

There are many counts of this clonotype. The chain joins TRBV7-9 to TRBJ2-7; TRBD2 aligns across 11 bases. V dropped 5 bases and J dropped 3; count of bases not matched to a gene: 12. Germline V gene data show CDR1 as SEHNR and CDR2 as FQNEAQ (reference sequence). The CDR3 sequence is 17 residues long. This CDR3 reads CASSNAPLAGDFYEQYF. DNA of the CDR3: TGTGCCAGCAGCAATGCGCCACTAGCGGGAGACTTCTACGAGCAGTACTTC.

This clonotype occurred many times. The chain combines TRBV5-5 with TRBJ2-7, with unresolved D. The CDR3 runs to 13 residues. Germline CDR1 is SGHKS and CDR2 is YYEKEE (reference sequence). The germline V and J ends were trimmed by 0 bases and 1 base, with 5 bases remaining between them. The CDR3 DNA reads TGTGCCAGCAGCTTGGCCCAGTCCTACGAGCAGTACTTC. Translating gives CASSLAQSYEQYF.

This clonotype was observed many times. This chain links TRBV5-6 with TRBJ2-3; D gene unclear. The CDR3 has 12 residues. V lost 0 bases and J lost 6, with 5 bases in between. Germline V lookup: CDR1 SGHDT, CDR2 YYEEEE. CDR3 in amino acids: CASSLVFDTQYF. The CDR3 nucleotides read TGTGCCAGCAGCTTGGTGTTCGATACGCAGTATTTT. The variable domain in full, completed from reference TRBV5-6 and TRBJ2-3, reads DAGVTQSPTHLIKTRGQQVTLRCSPKSGHDTVSWYQQALGQGPQFIFQYYEEEERQRGNFPDRFSGHQFPNYSSELNVNALLLGDSALYLCASSLVFDTQYFGPGTRLTVL.

This clonotype has ten or more counts. The chain uses TRBV19 and TRBJ2-1, with 8 bases lining up with TRBD2. Germline V lookup: CDR1 LNHDA, CDR2 SQIVND (reference sequence). After removal of 7 bases from V and 3 bases from J, the junction contained 20 bases not matched to a gene. This CDR3 has 19 amino acids. The CDR3 reads CASTTHAGREGQFYNEQFF. In DNA form, the CDR3 reads TGTGCCAGTACCACCCACGCGGGACGGGAGGGCCAGTTCTACAATGAGCAGTTCTTC.

There are many counts of this clonotype. The V gene is TRBV3-1, the J gene TRBJ2-1, with 7 positions matching TRBD2. The CDR3 loop spans 15 amino acids. Germline V gene data show CDR1 as LGHDT and CDR2 as YNNKEL (reference sequence). V was clipped by 0 bases and J by 8 bases; unmatched bases: 7. CDR3 sequence reads: CASSQEAGVFDEQFF. Here the CDR3 DNA reads TGTGCCAGCAGCCAAGAGGCGGGAGTATTCGATGAGCAGTTCTTC.

This clonotype was found a few times. The gene calls are TRBV29-1 and TRBJ2-2, with 7 bases fitting TRBD1. There are 14 residues in the CDR3. CDR1 is SQVTM, CDR2 ANQGSEA, per germline. V dropped 4 bases and J dropped 1; count of bases not matched to a gene: 3. DNA for the CDR3: TGCAGCGTTGGGACAGGATTGAACACCGGGGAGCTGTTTTTT. Translating it yields CSVGTGLNTGELFF.

This clonotype was seen many times. The chain has TRBV7-9 and TRBJ2-3; D gene unclear. The germline V gene encodes CDR1 SEHNR and CDR2 FQNEAQ (reference sequence). Trimming took off 3 bases at V and 2 bases at J, with 6 bases between the two ends. The CDR3 contains 13 residues. The CDR3 reads CASSLENTDTQYF. As DNA, the CDR3 is TGTGCCAGCAGCTTGGAGAACACAGATACGCAGTATTTT.

This clonotype was seen a few times. The junction departs from the called germline gene at one end, perhaps through a read error. This rearrangement joins TRBV7-7 to TRBJ2-3; TRBD2 might be the D (6 bases). The CDR3 has 14 residues. CDR1 SSHAT and CDR2 FNYEAQ come from the germline V gene (reference sequence). As DNA, the CDR3 is TGTGCTAGCAGCTTAACCCTAGCGTCCGATACGCAGTATTTT. Protein sequence: CASSLTLASDTQYF.

This clonotype was recorded at least ten times. The genes are TRBV9 and TRBJ2-7, with D unresolved. CDR3 length: 12 residues. CDR1 and CDR2 (germline): SGDLS, YYNGEE. The V and J ends lost 0 bases and 5 bases respectively, with 6 bases between them. CDR3 DNA sequence: TGTGCCAGCAGCGTAGGCCAAGACGAGCAGTACTTC. This translates into CASSVGQDEQYF.

Details on this clonotype: A much larger clone lies a single base off, so this may be a read error. CDR3 protein: CSVGTSGRGILSEQYF. The CDR3 coding sequence is TGCAGCGTAGGGACTAGCGGGAGAGGCATCCTATCCGAGCAGTACTTC. V gene TRBV29-1 combines with J gene TRBJ2-7, with 14 bases identical to TRBD2. Germline V CDR1 and CDR2: SQVTM, ANQGSEA. There are 16 residues in the CDR3. Unmatched junction bases numbered 13, after V lost 6 bases and J lost 6 bases.

The rearrangement links TRBV9 to TRBJ2-3; D is unclear. Germline values: CDR1 SGDLS, CDR2 YYNGEE. Trimming shortened V by 4 bases and J by 3 bases, and 9 bases separated the two germline ends. This CDR3 is 13 amino acids long. CDR3 coding DNA: TGTGCCAGCAGCCCCCTGGGTACAGATACGCAGTATTTT. This gives the protein CASSPLGTDTQYF.

The rearrangement joins TRBV29-1 to TRBJ1-5; no reliable D call. V was shortened by 4 bases and J by 2 bases, with 12 bases between the two germline ends. Per germline, CDR1 SQVTM and CDR2 ANQGSEA. This CDR3 is 14 amino acids long. In nucleotides, the CDR3 is TGCAGCGTTGCTGGGGATTCGGGCAATCAGCCCCAGCATTTT. Translating gives CSVAGDSGNQPQHF.

The chain is built from TRBV28 and TRBJ2-5; possible D gene TRBD1, 6 bases. Trimming stripped 1 base from V and 2 bases from J, with 14 bases between. The CDR3 runs 16 residues. Germline CDR1 MDHEN, CDR2 SYDVKM. This CDR3 is CASSLFWGPLQETQYF. The DNA for the CDR3 is TGTGCCAGCAGTTTATTCTGGGGGCCCCTACAAGAGACCCAGTACTTC.

The table lists this clonotype with many counts. As DNA, the CDR3 is TGTGCCAGCAGCCTGGGACACTTGAACACTGAAGCTTTCTTT. This encodes CASSLGHLNTEAFF. The chain employs TRBV6-2 or TRBV6-3 and TRBJ1-1; D might be TRBD1 (6 bases). The germline V gene encodes CDR1 MNHEY and CDR2 SVGEGT. The V end was cut by 6 bases, the J end by 0 bases, with 11 bases between. This CDR3 spans 14 amino acids.

CDR3 sequence (DNA): TGTGCCAGCAGCTGGGGTCTAGAGGAAAGCATTCAGTACTTC. It is translated as CASSWGLEESIQYF. This chain joins TRBV28 and TRBJ2-4, with D unresolved. V lost 6 bases to trimming and J lost 9 bases, with 18 bases between them. The germline V gene encodes CDR1 MDHEN and CDR2 SYDVKM. This CDR3 has 14 amino acids.

A few counts support this clonotype. The chain joins TRBV12-3 or TRBV12-4 to TRBJ2-7; D gene uncertain. The CDR3 extends over 12 amino acids. Trimming shortened V by 2 bases and J by 3 bases, and 5 bases separated the two germline ends. CDR3 sequence reads: CASSLTHYEQYF. The CDR3 bases are TGTGCCAGCAGTTTAACCCACTACGAGCAGTACTTC.

This clonotype was seen a few times. The chain employs TRBV7-9 and TRBJ1-2; D is ambiguous. The CDR3 consists of 13 residues. Germline V lookup: CDR1 SEHNR, CDR2 FQNEAQ (reference sequence). Trimming took 7 bases from V and 2 from J, leaving 11 bases between them. DNA for the CDR3: TGTGCCAGCATTGCCGGTCAAAACTATGGCTACACCTTC. This codes for CASIAGQNYGYTF. Based on the CDR3 plus reference TRBV7-9 and TRBJ1-2, the full variable domain is DTGVSQNPRHKITKRGQNVTFRCDPISEHNRLYWYRQTLGQGPEFLTYFQNEAQLEKSRLLSDRFSAERPKGSFSTLEIQRTEQGDSAMYLCASIAGQNYGYTFGSGTRLTVV.

This clonotype was recorded a few times. The rearrangement links TRBV4-1 to TRBJ2-1; TRBD2 aligns across 10 bases. Trimming cost V 4 bases and J 6 bases; bases outside gene matches: 12. This CDR3 spans 17 amino acids. Germline V CDR1 and CDR2: MGHRA, YSYEKL. The CDR3 reads CASSLAHSSGRSNEQFF. CDR3 DNA: TGCGCCAGCAGCCTCGCCCACTCTAGCGGGAGAAGCAATGAGCAGTTCTTC.

The table lists this clonotype with many counts. This chain uses TRBV7-9 with TRBJ2-2; no definite D call. Germline loops: CDR1 SEHNR, CDR2 FQNEAQ (reference sequence). The V end lost 3 bases, the J end lost 6 bases, and 11 bases lay between the germline ends. The CDR3 runs to 14 residues. DNA for the CDR3: TGTGCCAGCAGCTTGAACCACGTATCCGGGGAGCTGTTTTTT. Translating it yields CASSLNHVSGELFF.

This clonotype was counted many times. The chain recombines TRBV9 with TRBJ2-1; 14 nucleotides align to TRBD2. The CDR3 is made up of 17 amino acids. The junction had 3 bases not matched to a gene; V was cut back by 4 bases and J by 0 bases. Germline V gene lookup returns CDR1 SGDLS and CDR2 YYNGEE. The CDR3 nucleotides are TGTGCCAGCAGCACCGGGACTAGCGGGAGCTCCTACAATGAGCAGTTCTTC. Its translation is CASSTGTSGSSYNEQFF.

This clonotype was seen only a few times. The J gene is TRBJ2-2, the V gene TRBV7-9, with D hard to call. The germline V gene encodes CDR1 SEHNR and CDR2 FQNEAQ (reference sequence). This CDR3 has 16 residues. Trimming stripped 2 bases from V and 3 bases from J, with 13 bases between. The CDR3 protein is CASSLPRLKDTGELFF. CDR3 coding DNA: TGTGCCAGCAGCTTACCGAGACTGAAAGACACCGGGGAGCTGTTTTTT.